This T cell receptor beta chain was identified in a study of CD8+CD57+ T cells in acquired aplastic anemia. Study-level results: Patients did not significantly differ from controls in CD8+ Simpson's diversity.

TCR beta VDJ and CDR3 profiling used genomic DNA as template. TCRdb passed the reads through MiXCR, listing each CDR3 protein once. The table includes around 200,000 distinct CDR3 sequences, roughly 57% detected once. This clonotype was seen many times. Its antigen is currently unknown. At one end, the junction sequence differs from germline, possibly due to a read error. CDR1 and CDR2 (germline): MGHRA, YSYEKL. The CDR3 has 11 residues. Sequencing was done on a sample of sorted CD4+, CD8+, or CD8+CD57+ T cells (not recorded which) from PBMCs. The chain has TRBV4-1 and TRBJ2-1; D ambiguous. The source is a human donor in good health. The CDR3, as DNA: TGTGCCAGCAGCCAAGGCGGTGAGCAGTTCTTC. Translation: CASSQGGEQFF.